This entry lists 25 T cell receptor beta chains sequenced from one sample in a study of OX40 agonist ivuxolimab in advanced cancers. Measured with immunoSEQ multiplex PCR; TCRdb has only the in-frame clones, and not every one. Here the sample spans about 74,000 clones, about 84% being singletons. Sequencing used CD4+ or CD8+ T cells sorted from blood, obtained in a trial of the OX40 agonist ivuxolimab. These receptors were obtained from an adult with an advanced solid tumor such as melanoma, head and neck, liver or kidney cancer.

The rearrangement uses TRBV5-1 and TRBJ1-3, with no clear D. The V end was cut by 0 bases, the J end by 0 bases, with 10 bases between. This CDR3 is 16 amino acids long. Germline V gene sequence: CDR1 SGHRS, CDR2 YFSETQ. CDR3 region: CASSLAEGGSGNTIYF. Written as DNA, the CDR3 is TGCGCCAGCAGCTTGGCAGAGGGTGGCTCTGGAAACACCATATATTTT.

The table lists this clone with a few counts. V usage is TRBV28 and J usage is TRBJ2-1; a weak D match, TRBD2 (7 bases). V dropped 4 bases and J dropped 6 bases, with 13 bases sitting between them. CDR3 length equals 14 residues. Germline lookup yields CDR1 MDHEN and CDR2 SYDVKM. The CDR3 coding sequence is TGTGCCAGCAGTTCGGGGGGCCGAGGCAATGAGCAGTTCTTC. The encoded protein is CASSSGGRGNEQFF.

This sequence joins TRBV7-8 and TRBJ1-1; 8 bases fit TRBD1. Germline assignment: CDR1 SGHVS and CDR2 FQNEAQ. The CDR3 contains 16 residues. V lost 7 bases, J lost 4 bases, and 14 bases stayed unmatched. CDR3 region: CASTLGGQAVGTEAFF. The CDR3 nucleotides are TGTGCCAGCACACTCGGGGGACAGGCCGTGGGCACTGAAGCTTTCTTT.

V gene TRBV23-1 combines with J gene TRBJ1-2; maybe TRBD1 (5 bases). TRBV23-1 falls under the ORF class, with uncertain function. The CDR3 totals 15 residues. The germline V and J ends were trimmed by 7 bases and 4 bases, with 19 bases remaining between them. The chain's CDR3 is CASTRLSTEPYGYTF. The CDR3 nucleotides are TGCGCCAGCACCAGGTTGTCGACAGAACCCTATGGCTACACCTTC.

This chain connects TRBV2 to TRBJ1-2; D call uncertain. Trimming took off 4 bases at V and 8 bases at J, with 14 bases between the two ends. Germline V gene lookup returns CDR1 SNHLY and CDR2 FYNNEI. This CDR3 has 13 residues. CDR3 residues: CASSVTPTGGYTF. DNA for the CDR3: TGTGCCAGCAGTGTGACTCCCACGGGGGGCTACACCTTC.

The V gene is TRBV7-2, the J gene TRBJ1-6; D uncertain. The CDR3 has 15 amino acids. Deletions cut 3 bases from V and 3 bases from J, with 9 bases between. Germline lookup yields CDR1 SGHTA and CDR2 FQGNSA. The DNA of the CDR3 is TGTGCCAGCAGCTTTTCACAGTTCTATAATTCACCCCTCCACTTT. Its protein product is CASSFSQFYNSPLHF.

This sequence joins TRBV14 and TRBJ2-7; possible D gene TRBD1, 5 bases. The CDR3 covers 16 residues. V was pared by 0 bases and J by 0 bases, with 12 bases between. Germline CDR1 and CDR2: SGHDN and FVKESK. In DNA, the CDR3 is TGTGCCAGCAGCCAAGACAGTGGCCAGGGCTCCTACGAGCAGTACTTC. Protein sequence: CASSQDSGQGSYEQYF.

Only one count was recorded for this clone. The chain is built from TRBV6-5 and TRBJ2-7; perhaps TRBD1 as D (7 bases). V dropped 10 bases and J dropped 5 bases, with 18 bases sitting between them. The CDR3 covers 13 residues. Germline V gene data show CDR1 as MNHEY and CDR2 as SVGAGI. CDR3 region: CATTLGGGDEQYF. The CDR3 DNA sequence: TGTGCCACCACCTTAGGAGGGGGCGACGAGCAGTACTTC.

The V call is TRBV11-2, the J call TRBJ1-6, with D possibly being TRBD1 (6 bases). This CDR3 is 16 amino acids long. With 4 bases removed from V and 7 bases from J, the gap between germline ends came to 17 bases. CDR1 SGHAT and CDR2 FQNNGV come from the germline V gene. The chain's CDR3 is CASSSAPGARNSPLHF. CDR3 sequence (DNA): TGTGCCAGCAGCTCAGCCCCGGGGGCGCGGAATTCACCCCTCCACTTT.

This CDR3 is CASSQDRRYGYTF. The CDR3, as DNA: TGTGCCAGCAGCCAGGACAGGCGCTATGGCTACACCTTC. This chain uses TRBV6-5 with TRBJ1-2, with 7 bases aligning to TRBD1. J was trimmed by 4 bases and V by 6 bases; bases with no gene match: 5. Germline CDR1 and CDR2: MNHEY and SVGAGI. CDR3 length equals 13 residues.

The rearrangement joins TRBV11-2 to TRBJ1-1, with D perhaps TRBD1 (5 bases). The V end was cut by 5 bases, the J end by 11 bases, with 15 bases between. Germline CDR1 reads SGHAT; CDR2 reads FQNNGV. The CDR3 is 12 residues long. The CDR3 region is CASSPREGWAFF. The CDR3 DNA sequence: TGTGCCAGCAGCCCCAGAGAGGGGTGGGCTTTCTTT.

This chain links TRBV27 with TRBJ2-2; D may be TRBD1 (6 bases). The CDR3 has 15 residues. V was shortened by 3 bases and J by 6 bases, with 14 bases between the two germline ends. In germline, CDR1 is MNHEY, CDR2 SMNVEV (reference sequence). As DNA, the CDR3 is TGTGCCAGCAGTTTCGGGCAGGGGACCGCCGGGGAGCTGTTTTTT. Its translation is CASSFGQGTAGELFF.

The chain has TRBV10-3 and TRBJ2-7; TRBD1 matches 7 bases. The J segment lost 3 bases and the V segment lost 4 bases, leaving 9 bases of the junction unmatched. The CDR3 totals 15 residues. CDR1 ENHRY and CDR2 SYGVKD come from the germline V gene. The CDR3 protein is CAISGSQGVVYEQYF. In DNA form, the CDR3 reads TGTGCCATCAGTGGGTCGCAGGGGGTCGTCTACGAGCAGTACTTC.

This clone appeared once. The chain recombines TRBV19 with TRBJ2-1; 7 bases agree with TRBD2. The junction had 8 bases not matched to a gene; V was cut back by 1 base and J by 8 bases. CDR3 length: 15 residues. Germline CDR1 is LNHDA and CDR2 is SQIVND (reference sequence). This CDR3 is CASSIALNRGDEQFF. DNA of the CDR3: TGTGCCAGTAGTATAGCCCTAAACCGGGGGGATGAGCAGTTCTTC.

The chain couples TRBV19 to TRBJ1-4; D gene uncertain. V was pared by 8 bases and J by 7 bases, with 14 bases between. Germline lookup yields CDR1 LNHDA and CDR2 SQIVND (reference sequence). The CDR3 totals 13 residues. The CDR3: CASRFGPAEKLFF. CDR3 in DNA: TGTGCCAGTCGATTTGGACCGGCTGAAAAACTGTTTTTT.

This clone has just one count. V gene TRBV6-1 combines with J gene TRBJ1-1, with D possibly matching TRBD1 (5 bases). The CDR3 consists of 14 residues. Trimming removed 2 bases from V and 1 base from J, with 8 bases in between. Looked up from germline, CDR1 is MNHNS and CDR2 is SASEGT. The CDR3 here is CASSEWGKNTEAFF. CDR3 coding DNA: TGTGCCAGCAGTGAATGGGGGAAGAACACTGAAGCTTTCTTT.

The CDR3 is CASSAWENTIYF. The CDR3 region has the DNA TGTGCCAGCAGCGCCTGGGAAAACACCATATATTTT. The gene calls are TRBV7-9 and TRBJ1-3; D remains unclear. Germline V gene sequence: CDR1 SEHNR, CDR2 FQNEAQ (reference sequence). The CDR3 has 12 amino acids. Between the trimmed V and J ends, which lost 5 bases and 6 bases, there was a span of 8 bases.

The chain joins TRBV7-9 to TRBJ1-3; the match to TRBD1 covers 7 bases. Germline V CDR1 and CDR2: SEHNR, FQNEAQ (reference sequence). The trim removed 1 base at V and 0 bases at J, leaving 0 bases unmatched. The CDR3 has 15 amino acids. CDR3 sequence: CASSLGQGSGNTIYF. The DNA for the CDR3 is TGTGCCAGCAGCTTAGGACAGGGCTCTGGAAACACCATATATTTT.

This clone was picked up a small number of times. CDR3: CASSAGPSNEKLFF. In DNA, the CDR3 is TGCGCCAGCAGCGCGGGACCGTCAAATGAAAAACTGTTTTTT. The V gene is TRBV5-1, the J gene TRBJ1-4; weak D call: TRBD1 (5 bases). V lost 4 bases and J lost 5, with 12 bases in between. Germline V CDR1 and CDR2: SGHRS, YFSETQ. This CDR3 has 14 amino acids.

This clone showed up just once. V gene TRBV5-1 combines with J gene TRBJ1-1, with TRBD1 matching over 8 bases. The V gene end was trimmed by 4 bases and the J gene end by 5 bases; junction bases not matched to a gene: 7. The CDR3 is 14 residues long. Germline V gene data show CDR1 as SGHRS and CDR2 as YFSETQ. The CDR3 sequence: CASSQQGVRTEAFF. In nucleotides, the CDR3 is TGCGCCAGCAGCCAACAGGGGGTAAGGACTGAAGCTTTCTTT.

The V gene is TRBV7-2, the J gene TRBJ1-1; D might be TRBD1 (5 bases). Trimming removed 3 bases from V and 5 bases from J, with 13 bases in between. Germline values: CDR1 SGHTA, CDR2 FQGNSA. The CDR3 has 14 residues. The CDR3 DNA reads TGTGCCAGCAGCTTTTGGCAGGGTAAAACTGAAGCTTTCTTT. Protein: CASSFWQGKTEAFF.

This clone showed up just once. The rearrangement links TRBV7-9 to TRBJ2-1, with a tentative D call TRBD1 (6 bases). Germline CDR1 SEHNR, CDR2 FQNEAQ (reference sequence). Deletions cut 0 bases from V and 4 bases from J, with 7 bases between. There are 14 residues in the CDR3. The CDR3 protein is CASSLAGQYNEQFF. The CDR3 DNA sequence: TGTGCCAGCAGCTTAGCTGGACAGTACAATGAGCAGTTCTTC.

The rearrangement uses TRBV7-2 and TRBJ2-7; 7 bases match TRBD2. Trimming cost V 0 bases and J 4 bases; bases outside gene matches: 9. CDR3 length equals 16 residues. Per the germline V gene, CDR1 is SGHTA and CDR2 is FQGNSA. The CDR3 nucleotides read TGTGCCAGCAGCTTAGCTTCTAGCGGAGGACCTTACGAGCAGTACTTC. This sequence encodes CASSLASSGGPYEQYF. The full variable domain, rest sourced from reference TRBV7-2 and TRBJ2-7, is GAGVSQSPSNKVTEKGKDVELRCDPISGHTALYWYRQSLGQGLEFLIYFQGNSAPDKSGLPSDRFSAERTGGSVSTLTIQRTQQEDSAVYLCASSLASSGGPYEQYFGPGTRLTVT.

V gene TRBV6-5 combines with J gene TRBJ1-1; D is uncertain. The CDR3 has 15 amino acids. V gave up 0 bases and J gave up 5 bases, with 13 bases separating them. The germline V gene encodes CDR1 MNHEY and CDR2 SVGAGI. The DNA for the CDR3 is TGTGCCAGCAGTTACTCCGTCGCCAAGGTAACTGAAGCTTTCTTT. Protein sequence: CASSYSVAKVTEAFF.

The chain uses TRBV10-2 and TRBJ2-7; D is unresolved. The CDR3 has 11 residues. Looked up from germline, CDR1 is WSHSY and CDR2 is SAAADI. Trimming removed 4 bases at V and 8 bases at J, with 9 bases between. CDR3 bases: TGCGCCAGCAGTGGGCTTAGGAAGCAGTACTTC. Amino acid sequence: CASSGLRKQYF.